The 9 T cell receptor beta chains below were found in one sample sequenced in a study of shared clonotypes between healthy human individuals. Measured with immunoSEQ multiplex PCR; TCRdb has only the in-frame clones, and not every one. The table records 1.5 million to 2.5 million clones, about 95% of them present only once. Naive CD8 cells comprised CD45RO-negative, CCR7-positively selected cells, excluding terminally differentiated effector memory CD45RA+ cells. Sample: naive CD8+ T cells sorted from blood. The receptors derive from a man younger than 35 in good health.

The count of this clone is one. The chain uses TRBV6-5 and TRBJ2-6; D is undetermined. The CDR3 runs 15 residues. V was shortened by 2 bases and J by 0 bases, with 5 bases between the two germline ends. In germline, CDR1 is MNHEY, CDR2 SVGAGI. For the CDR3, the DNA is TGTGCCAGCAGTTACGCCGCCTCTGGGGCCAACGTCCTGACTTTC. Residues: CASSYAASGANVLTF.

This clone appeared a few times. The chain has TRBV5-6 and TRBJ1-1, with D possibly being TRBD1 (5 bases). Trimming took off 1 base at V and 1 base at J, with 11 bases between the two ends. CDR1 and CDR2 (germline): SGHDT, YYEEEE. The CDR3 has 15 residues. CDR3 protein: CASSLFLQANTEAFF. For the CDR3, the DNA is TGTGCCAGCAGCTTGTTCTTACAGGCGAACACTGAAGCTTTCTTT.

The V call is TRBV7-9, the J call TRBJ2-7; 8 nucleotides align to TRBD1. In germline, CDR1 is SEHNR, CDR2 FQNEAQ (reference sequence). The CDR3 runs 16 residues. With 5 bases clipped from V and 0 bases from J, the junction kept 9 bases outside the gene matches. CDR3 bases: TGTGCCAGCAGCCAAGACAGGGGCGAGCCCTCCTACGAGCAGTACTTC. Its protein is CASSQDRGEPSYEQYF.

The V and J genes are TRBV30 and TRBJ2-2; 8 nucleotides match TRBD1. V shed 2 bases and J 6 bases; nucleotides not matched to a gene: 2. Germline assignment: CDR1 GTSNPN and CDR2 SVGIG (reference sequence). The CDR3 is 13 residues long. The CDR3 region is CAWSTQGAGELFF. The DNA of the CDR3 is TGTGCCTGGAGTACACAGGGGGCCGGGGAGCTGTTTTTT.

The chain combines TRBV11-2 with TRBJ2-5; TRBD1 is a possible D gene (6 bases). The CDR3 extends over 16 amino acids. CDR1 and CDR2 (germline): SGHAT, FQNNGV. V was clipped by 1 base and J by 0 bases, with 12 bases between them. The CDR3 region is CASSLGDTLYQETQYF. In nucleotides, the CDR3 is TGTGCCAGCAGCTTAGGGGACACCCTATACCAAGAGACCCAGTACTTC.

The chain combines TRBV5-6 with TRBJ2-1; D is possibly TRBD2 (5 bases). The V gene's germline CDR1 is SGHDT and CDR2 YYEEEE. V lost 2 bases and J 9 bases, leaving 15 bases between the germline ends. The CDR3 is 14 residues long. Written as DNA, the CDR3 is TGTGCCAGCAGCTTTCCCCCGGGATCGTTTGAGCAGTTCTTC. It yields the protein CASSFPPGSFEQFF. The entire variable domain, with the rest obtained from reference TRBV5-6 and TRBJ2-1, is as follows: DAGVTQSPTHLIKTRGQQVTLRCSPKSGHDTVSWYQQALGQGPQFIFQYYEEEERQRGNFPDRFSGHQFPNYSSELNVNALLLGDSALYLCASSFPPGSFEQFFGPGTRLTVL.

The chain couples TRBV27 to TRBJ2-7; 8 nucleotides line up with TRBD2. The CDR3 has 13 residues. Per germline, CDR1 MNHEY and CDR2 SMNVEV (reference sequence). The V and J ends lost 6 bases and 0 bases, in that order; junction bases with no gene match: 1. CDR3 in amino acids: CASRGLGSYEQYF. The DNA of the CDR3 is TGTGCCAGCAGGGGACTAGGCTCCTACGAGCAGTACTTC.

The chain is built from TRBV28 and TRBJ2-5; a possible D gene is TRBD2 (5 bases). The CDR3 is 14 amino acids. Germline V lookup: CDR1 MDHEN, CDR2 SYDVKM. Trimming pared 6 bases from V and 4 bases from J, leaving 15 bases between. The DNA for the CDR3 is TGTGCCAGCAGCCCCCGGGATGGAGTAGAGACCCAGTACTTC. It translates to CASSPRDGVETQYF.

The chain is built from TRBV4-1 and TRBJ2-7; unclear D gene. V lost 0 bases and J lost 0, with 12 bases in between. CDR3 length equals 16 residues. Germline V gene sequence: CDR1 MGHRA, CDR2 YSYEKL. The CDR3 region has the DNA TGCGCCAGCAGCCAAGATCTAGGACGGTACTCCTACGAGCAGTACTTC. Protein: CASSQDLGRYSYEQYF.